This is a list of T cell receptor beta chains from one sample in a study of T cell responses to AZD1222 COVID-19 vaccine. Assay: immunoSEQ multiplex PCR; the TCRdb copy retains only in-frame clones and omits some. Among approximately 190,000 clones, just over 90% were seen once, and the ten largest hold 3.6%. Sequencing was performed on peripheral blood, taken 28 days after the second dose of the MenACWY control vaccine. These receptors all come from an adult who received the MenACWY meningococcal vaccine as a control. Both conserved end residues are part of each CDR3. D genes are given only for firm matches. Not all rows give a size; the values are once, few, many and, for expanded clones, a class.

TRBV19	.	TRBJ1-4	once	TGTGCCAGTAGTATCGGAGAGACTAATGAAAAACTGTTTTTT	CASSIGETNEKLFF
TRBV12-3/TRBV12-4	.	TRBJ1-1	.	TGTGCCAGCAGTTTAGGGGCAAACACTGAAGCTTTCTTT	CASSLGANTEAFF
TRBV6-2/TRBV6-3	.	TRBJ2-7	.	TGTGCCAGCAGTAGCCCGACACCCGCCTACGAGCAGTACTTC	CASSSPTPAYEQYF
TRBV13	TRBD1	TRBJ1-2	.	TGTGCCAGCAGCGGTACAGGGGGGATTGACTATGGCTACACCTTC	CASSGTGGIDYGYTF
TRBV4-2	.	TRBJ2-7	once	TGTGCCAGCAGCCAACCGACAGTCTACGAGCAGTACTTC	CASSQPTVYEQYF
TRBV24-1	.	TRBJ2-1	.	TGTGCCACCAAGGGGGAGGACGAGCAGTTCTTC	CATKGEDEQFF
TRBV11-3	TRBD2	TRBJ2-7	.	TGTGCCAGCAGCTTAAGAGCGGGGGGACCTTACGAGCAGTACTTC	CASSLRAGGPYEQYF
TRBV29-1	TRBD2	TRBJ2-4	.	TGCAGCGCCATATCACCTCTAGCGGGAGGGAGAGCCAAAAACATTCAGTACTTC	CSAISPLAGGRAKNIQYF
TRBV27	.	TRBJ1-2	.	TGTGCCAGCAGTCCGTTAGACACTCCGGACGGCTACACCTTC	CASSPLDTPDGYTF
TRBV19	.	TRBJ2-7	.	TGTGCCAGTAGTATAGATAGCGCGGCCTACGAGCAGTACTTC	CASSIDSAAYEQYF
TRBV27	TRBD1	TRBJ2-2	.	TGTGCCAGCAGGGGACAGGGGACCACCGGGGAGCTGTTTTTT	CASRGQGTTGELFF
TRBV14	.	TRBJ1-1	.	TGTGCCAGCAGCCAGTACACTGAAGCTTTCTTT	CASSQYTEAFF
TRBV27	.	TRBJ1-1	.	TGTGCCAGCAGTTTTAGGGAAGGGGGGGCTGAAGCTTTCTTT	CASSFREGGAEAFF
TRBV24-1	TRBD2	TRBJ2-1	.	TGTGCCACCAGTGATTTACCGGGACTAGGCGGGTACAATGAGCAGTTCTTC	CATSDLPGLGGYNEQFF
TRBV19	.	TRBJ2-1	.	TGTGCCAGTAGTTTGAGGGAGCCCTACAATGAGCAGTTCTTC	CASSLREPYNEQFF
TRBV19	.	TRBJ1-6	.	TGTGCCAGCAGAGGCAGCTCTAATTCACCCCTCCACTTT	CASRGSSNSPLHF
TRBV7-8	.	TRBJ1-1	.	TGTGCCAGCAGCTTAGCAGACGGAACTGAAGCTTTCTTT	CASSLADGTEAFF
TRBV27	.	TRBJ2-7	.	TGTGCCAGCAGTCCGGGGACCTCCTACGAGCAGTACTTC	CASSPGTSYEQYF
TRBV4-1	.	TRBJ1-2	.	TGCGCCAGCAGCTTACAGAGTATTGGAGACTATGGCTACACCTTC	CASSLQSIGDYGYTF
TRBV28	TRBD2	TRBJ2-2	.	TGTGCCAGCAGTTTAACCGGGACTAGTCACACCGGGGAGCTGTTTTTT	CASSLTGTSHTGELFF
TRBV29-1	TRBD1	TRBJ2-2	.	TGCAGCGCACAGGGGGCGTTGGGCGGGGAGCTGTTTTTT	CSAQGALGGELFF
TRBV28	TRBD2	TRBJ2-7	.	TGTGCCAGTTTCAAGAGCGGGAGTGGTTACGAGCAGTACTTC	CASFKSGSGYEQYF
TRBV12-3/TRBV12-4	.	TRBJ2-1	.	TGTGCCAGCAGTGTCGGGACAACCAATGAGCAGTTCTTC	CASSVGTTNEQFF
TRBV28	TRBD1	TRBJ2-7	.	TGTGCCAGCAGTTTAAACAGGGGGCTCGACGAGCAGTACTTC	CASSLNRGLDEQYF
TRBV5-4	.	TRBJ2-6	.	TGTGCCAGCAGCCGACCCAACTCTGGGGCCAACGTCCTGACTTTC	CASSRPNSGANVLTF
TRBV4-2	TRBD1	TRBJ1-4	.	TGTGCCAGCAGCCAGACAGGGGGCGGAGGTGAAAAACTGTTTTTT	CASSQTGGGGEKLFF